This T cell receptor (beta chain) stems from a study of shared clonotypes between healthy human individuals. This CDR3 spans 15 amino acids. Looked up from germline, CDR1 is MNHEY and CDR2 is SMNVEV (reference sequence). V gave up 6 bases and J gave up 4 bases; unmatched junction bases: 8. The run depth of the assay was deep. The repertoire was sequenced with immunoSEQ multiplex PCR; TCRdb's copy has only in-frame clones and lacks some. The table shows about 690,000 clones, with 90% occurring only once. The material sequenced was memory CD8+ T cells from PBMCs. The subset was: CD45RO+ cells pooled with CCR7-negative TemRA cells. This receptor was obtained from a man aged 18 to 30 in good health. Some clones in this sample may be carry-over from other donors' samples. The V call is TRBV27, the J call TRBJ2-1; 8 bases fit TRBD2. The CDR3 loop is CASRKSGGFYNEQFF. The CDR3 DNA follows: TGTGCCAGCAGAAAAAGCGGGGGCTTTTACAATGAGCAGTTCTTC.